The sequence of this TCR beta chain was determined in a study of cytomegalovirus exposure and HLA in healthy donors. Study at large: Assignment to the Caucasian-associated ancestry cluster applied to 81% of the roughly 420 genotyped donors. Study-wide results and limits: Most TCR sequences showed up rarely, but some public TCRs showed up in many donors. Several of the most significant clusters appeared linked to common viral pathogens, based on a later analysis.

Trimming took 0 bases from V and 10 from J; bases not matched to a gene: 4. CDR3 length: 15 residues. Per germline, CDR1 SGHTA and CDR2 FQGNSA. The PCR was carried out with 60 Vbeta primers and 13 Jbeta primers. Sequenced by immunoSEQ multiplex PCR; TCRdb stores in-frame clones only, minus some. The data show tens of thousands of clones, about 67% seen once. This clone turned up a few times. Its cognate antigen is unknown. Material for sequencing was PBMCs. This sequence originates from a middle-aged man in good health and CMV-seropositive. This chain links TRBV7-2 with TRBJ1-4; 11 nucleotides match TRBD1. The CDR3 DNA reads TGTGCCAGCAGCTTAGCGCTGGGACAGGGGGGAAAACTGTTTTTT. Its protein is CASSLALGQGGKLFF.